This TCR beta chain was profiled in a study of T cell responses to AZD1222 COVID-19 vaccine. Study as a whole: It was second doses at about 4 or about 12 weeks that were pooled. General study results and limits: Researchers took repertoire samples only after the peak T cell response had come. Possibly, clonal diversity was underestimated; donors were largely white British and included more females.

The CDR3 length is 15 residues. The ends lost 6 bases at V and 2 bases at J; junction bases unmatched: 10. The germline gives CDR1 MNHEY, CDR2 SVGAGI. As regards this clone: As yet, its antigen is unknown.

Method: immunoSEQ multiplex PCR; TCRdb's copy keeps in-frame clones and lacks some. The data hold approximately 80,000 clones, with 80% observed a single time. Sequencing used peripheral blood, obtained on day 0 of AZD1222 vaccination. The receptor's source is an adult in good health. This chain connects TRBV6-5 to TRBJ2-7; 7 bases map to TRBD1. In DNA form, the CDR3 reads TGTGCCAGCAGAATCAGACAGGGACCCCCCTACGAGCAGTACTTC. It encodes CASRIRQGPPYEQYF.